The 21 T cell receptor beta chains in this list originate from one sample, sequenced in a study of cytomegalovirus exposure and HLA in healthy donors. Primers for the PCR totalled 60 Vbeta and 13 Jbeta. Measured with immunoSEQ multiplex PCR; TCRdb has only the in-frame clones, and not every one. This table has about 190,000 clones, 79% appearing once. Sequenced input: PBMCs. These receptors all come from a woman aged 18-30 years in good health and CMV-seronegative.

V usage is TRBV11-1 and J usage is TRBJ2-7; D may be TRBD1 (6 bases). V was shortened by 5 bases and J by 3 bases, with 17 bases between the two germline ends. CDR3 length: 15 residues. CDR1 is SGHAT and CDR2 is FQDESV in the germline V gene (reference sequence). CDR3 residues: CASSGVPGASYEQYF. The CDR3 coding sequence is TGTGCCAGCAGCGGGGTCCCAGGGGCGAGCTACGAGCAGTACTTC.

This clone was counted once. The rearrangement joins TRBV19 to TRBJ1-1, with 8 bases identical to TRBD1. V trimming: 5 bases; J trimming: 5 bases; junction bases outside the gene matches: 7. Germline CDR1 reads LNHDA; CDR2 reads SQIVND (reference sequence). The CDR3 totals 14 residues. CDR3 amino acids: CASSVQGAVTEAFF. CDR3 sequence (DNA): TGTGCCAGTAGTGTCCAGGGGGCTGTGACTGAAGCTTTCTTT.

The chain uses TRBV5-1 and TRBJ2-1, with no clear D. With 4 bases removed from V and 6 bases from J, the gap between germline ends came to 14 bases. Germline CDR1 and CDR2: SGHRS and YFSETQ. This CDR3 has 14 amino acids. CDR3 amino acids: CASSPSPNSNEQFF. The CDR3 DNA sequence: TGCGCCAGCAGCCCGTCCCCCAACAGCAATGAGCAGTTCTTC.

This chain uses TRBV6-1 with TRBJ1-4, with D tentatively TRBD1 (5 bases). CDR3 length equals 16 residues. V lost 0 bases and J lost 6, with 14 bases in between. Germline-derived CDR1 and CDR2 are MNHNS and SASEGT. CDR3 bases: TGTGCCAGCAGTGAAGCGACTGGGGGAGGAGATGAAAAACTGTTTTTT. It is translated as CASSEATGGGDEKLFF.

The rearrangement links TRBV14 to TRBJ1-2; 11 positions agree with TRBD1. In germline, CDR1 is SGHDN, CDR2 FVKESK. J gave up 6 bases and V 4 bases, and 1 base lay outside the gene matches. The CDR3 length is 13 residues. The CDR3 sequence: CASSLDRGHGYTF. CDR3 sequence (DNA): TGTGCCAGCAGCCTGGACAGGGGGCATGGCTACACCTTC. Using reference TRBV14 and TRBJ1-2 for the parts outside the CDR3, the full variable domain is EAGVTQFPSHSVIEKGQTVTLRCDPISGHDNLYWYRRVMGKEIKFLLHFVKESKQDESGMPNNRFLAERTGGTYSTLKVQPAELEDSGVYFCASSLDRGHGYTFGSGTRLTVV.

This chain links TRBV11-2 with TRBJ1-2; D call uncertain. The CDR3 runs to 13 residues. Trimming pared 2 bases from V and 8 bases from J, leaving 12 bases between. CDR1 is SGHAT and CDR2 is FQNNGV in the germline V gene. In DNA, the CDR3 is TGTGCCAGCAGCTTATCGGGGAGAGGCGGCTACACCTTC. Translating gives CASSLSGRGGYTF.

This clone was seen a handful of times. The chain is built from TRBV10-3 and TRBJ2-1; a weak D match, TRBD1 (6 bases). From germline, CDR1 is ENHRY and CDR2 SYGVKD. The V and J ends lost 6 bases and 3 bases respectively, with 15 bases between them. This CDR3 is built from 15 residues. The CDR3 sequence: CAISNPGQLYNEQFF. DNA of the CDR3: TGTGCCATCAGCAATCCCGGACAGCTCTACAATGAGCAGTTCTTC.

The V and J genes are TRBV4-1 and TRBJ1-5, with 9 positions matching TRBD1. The J segment lost 4 bases and the V segment lost 2 bases, leaving 9 bases of the junction unmatched. CDR1 is MGHRA, CDR2 YSYEKL, per germline. CDR3 length equals 17 residues. In nucleotides, the CDR3 is TGCGCCAGCAGCCAACTTACCTTCGGACAGGGGAATCAGCCCCAGCATTTT. This encodes CASSQLTFGQGNQPQHF.

The chain is built from TRBV5-4 and TRBJ1-1; TRBD1 agrees at 7 bases. Trimming removed 0 bases from V and 1 base from J; junction bases left unmatched: 0. Germline V CDR1 and CDR2: SGHNT, YYREEE (reference sequence). The CDR3 covers 14 residues. This CDR3 is CASSLEGANTEAFF. In nucleotides, the CDR3 is TGTGCCAGCAGCTTGGAGGGGGCGAACACTGAAGCTTTCTTT.

J is TRBJ1-1 and V is TRBV19; 9 nucleotides align to TRBD1. V shed 6 bases, J shed 6 bases, and the junction held 8 bases outside the gene matches. Germline lookup yields CDR1 LNHDA and CDR2 SQIVND (reference sequence). This CDR3 has 14 amino acids. The CDR3 here is CASSLNRGLPEAFF. The CDR3 region has the DNA TGTGCCAGTAGCCTGAACAGGGGGCTCCCTGAAGCTTTCTTT.

This clone was seen a handful of times. The chain uses TRBV29-1 and TRBJ1-1, with D uncertain. This CDR3 comprises 12 residues. CDR1 SQVTM and CDR2 ANQGSEA come from the germline V gene. V shed 4 bases and J shed 5 bases, with 11 bases lying between them. Written as DNA, the CDR3 is TGCAGCGTTGTTGTCATCGGGACTGAAGCTTTCTTT. Residues: CSVVVIGTEAFF. Combining the CDR3 with reference TRBV29-1 and TRBJ1-1 gives the whole variable domain SAVISQKPSRDICQRGTSLTIQCQVDSQVTMMFWYRQQPGQSLTLIATANQGSEATYESGFVIDKFPISRPNLTFSTLTVSNMSPEDSSIYLCSVVVIGTEAFFGQGTRLTVV.

V usage is TRBV27 and J usage is TRBJ1-4, with TRBD1 identical over 10 bases. V lost 0 bases and J lost 7; bases outside the gene matches: 8. The CDR3 totals 17 residues. Germline CDR1 is MNHEY and CDR2 is SMNVEV (reference sequence). The CDR3 bases are TGTGCCAGCAGTTTATCCTCCCCCGGGACAGGGGTTGAAAAACTGTTTTTT. Protein: CASSLSSPGTGVEKLFF.

The J gene is TRBJ2-7, the V gene TRBV21-1; the table's D call, TRBD1, was not checked against the DNA. TRBV21-1 is designated a pseudogene. This CDR3 contains 15 residues. CDR3 DNA sequence: TGTGCCAGCAGCAAAGGCCCCAGGGGCGGATACGAGCAGTACTTC. Translating gives CASSKGPRGGYEQYF.

The CDR3 DNA follows: TGTGCCAGTAGTTCTTTACGGGACAGTTCTAACTATGGCTACACCTTC. Residues: CASSSLRDSSNYGYTF. The chain has TRBV19 and TRBJ1-2; 7 nucleotides align to TRBD1. The trim removed 5 bases at V and 0 bases at J, leaving 9 bases unmatched. Germline-derived CDR1 and CDR2 are LNHDA and SQIVND (reference sequence). CDR3 length: 16 amino acids.

The gene calls are TRBV19 and TRBJ1-2; 7 nucleotides agree with TRBD1. CDR1 is LNHDA, CDR2 SQIVND, per germline (reference sequence). CDR3 length equals 13 residues. Trimming removed 1 base from V and 4 bases from J; junction bases left unmatched: 0. The CDR3 loop is CASSIGQGYGYTF. The CDR3 nucleotides are TGTGCCAGTAGTATAGGACAGGGCTATGGCTACACCTTC.

The sample holds a few counts of this clone. The chain employs TRBV11-2 and TRBJ2-7; TRBD1 matches at 7 bases. Germline V lookup: CDR1 SGHAT, CDR2 FQNNGV. J gave up 2 bases and V 5 bases, and 9 bases lay outside the gene matches. The CDR3 sequence is 15 residues long. The DNA for the CDR3 is TGTGCCAGCAGCCGAATGGGACAGAGTCCCTACGAGCAGTACTTC. Its protein is CASSRMGQSPYEQYF.

V is TRBV5-1 and J is TRBJ1-3; D is unclear. Between the trimmed V and J ends, which lost 8 bases and 0 bases, there was a span of 9 bases. Germline assignment: CDR1 SGHRS and CDR2 YFSETQ. The CDR3 covers 13 residues. In nucleotides, the CDR3 is TGCGCCAGTCAGATAAGCTCTGGAAACACCATATATTTT. It encodes CASQISSGNTIYF. Looking up the rest from reference TRBV5-1 and TRBJ1-3 gives the full variable domain: KAGVTQTPRYLIKTRGQQVTLSCSPISGHRSVSWYQQTPGQGLQFLFEYFSETQRNKGNFPGRFSGRQFSNSRSEMNVSTLELGDSALYLCASQISSGNTIYFGEGSWLTVV.

On this clone itself: The same CDR3 can be traced to other DNA sequences in this sample. The chain employs TRBV19 and TRBJ1-1, with no clear D. Germline V lookup: CDR1 LNHDA, CDR2 SQIVND (reference sequence). CDR3 length: 13 amino acids. Trimming removed 5 bases from V and 3 bases from J, with 10 bases in between. The CDR3 bases are TGTGCCAGTAGTCAAGGAGGCTACACTGAAGCTTTCTTT. Translating it yields CASSQGGYTEAFF.

The rearrangement joins TRBV5-1 to TRBJ2-5, with TRBD1 matching 9 bases. V shed 4 bases, J shed 3 bases, and the junction held 7 bases outside the gene matches. The CDR3 is 15 amino acids. Germline V lookup: CDR1 SGHRS, CDR2 YFSETQ. The CDR3: CASSRGQGLKETQYF. The CDR3 bases are TGCGCCAGCAGCAGGGGACAGGGTCTAAAAGAGACCCAGTACTTC.

This clone was recorded a few times. V usage is TRBV6-1 and J usage is TRBJ1-4; 9 positions agree with TRBD1. CDR3 length equals 14 residues. The V and J ends lost 4 bases and 7 bases, in that order; junction bases with no gene match: 4. The germline CDR1 and CDR2 sequences are MNHNS and SASEGT. The CDR3: CASSGGTGFEKLFF. The CDR3 bases are TGTGCCAGCAGTGGAGGGACAGGGTTTGAAAAACTGTTTTTT.

CDR3 amino acids: CASSSGTGKTGELFF. The CDR3 DNA reads TGTGCCAGCAGTTCCGGGACAGGGAAAACCGGGGAGCTGTTTTTT. The rearrangement uses TRBV27 and TRBJ2-2; TRBD1 aligns across 9 bases. The CDR3 loop spans 15 amino acids. The V segment lost 4 bases and the J segment 5 bases; nucleotides outside the gene matches: 5. Germline CDR1 is MNHEY and CDR2 is SMNVEV (reference sequence).